This record concerns one T cell receptor beta chain sequence. Germline V gene data show CDR1 as MNHEY and CDR2 as SVGAGI. The germline V and J ends were trimmed by 5 bases and 9 bases, with 11 bases remaining between them. The CDR3 has 13 amino acids. Assay used: immunoSEQ multiplex PCR; TCRdb lists only in-frame clones, some missing. In the table there are some 120,000 clones, about 93% of which are singletons. These data are taken from a study of control samples from healthy donors and cancer patients. The sequence derives from a man aged 50 to 60 with head and neck cancer. The chain uses TRBV6-5 and TRBJ1-6; a weak D match, TRBD1 (6 bases). The source material was PBMCs. CDR3 region: CASSQFRGSPLHF. DNA for the CDR3: TGTGCCAGCAGTCAGTTCAGGGGTTCACCCCTCCACTTT.